This TCR beta chain is drawn from a study of T cell changes during pregnancy in multiple sclerosis. The CDR3 extends over 15 amino acids. The V and J ends lost 7 bases and 7 bases, in that order; junction bases with no gene match: 4. Germline V lookup: CDR1 SNHLY, CDR2 FYNNEI. The assay was immunoSEQ multiplex PCR, and TCRdb's table has in-frame clones only and misses some. The table lists approximately 60,000 clones, about 86% of them singletons. This TCR was recovered from a human donor whose cells served as feeder cells for cultures in a pregnancy study. The gene calls are TRBV2 and TRBJ2-2; 15 nucleotides align to TRBD2. The sequenced sample consisted of peripheral blood from another person, used as feeder cells. CDR3 sequence reads: CASIGTSGGYGELFF. DNA for the CDR3: TGTGCCAGCATCGGGACTAGCGGGGGGTACGGGGAGCTGTTTTTT. Full variable domain (outside the CDR3, taken from reference TRBV2 and TRBJ2-2): EPEVTQTPSHQVTQMGQEVILRCVPISNHLYFYWYRQILGQKVEFLVSFYNNEISEKSEIFDDQFSVERPDGSNFTLKIRSTKLEDSAMYFCASIGTSGGYGELFFGEGSRLTVL.